The 14 T cell receptor beta chains in this list originate from one sample, sequenced in a study of shared clonotypes between healthy human individuals (dated by TCRdb to the early 2020s). Receptors were amplified or captured by the immunoSEQ multiplex PCR assay. Sourced from immuneACCESS, this table was stored by TCRdb with only in-frame sequences that have V and J called. A share of the clones is absent; for the studies checked, an unresolved V gene accounts for under half, and the remainder has no known explanation. For this sample the table gives under 1 million clones, of which 90% to 98% were detected only once. Under 0.25% of the sample comes from the top ten. CD8 naive samples were obtained by positive selection for CCR7 among CD45RO-negative cells, yielding a CD45RA+CCR7+ population from which TemRA cells were excluded. The sequenced sample consisted of naive CD8+ T cells sorted from blood. The meaning of the sample's cell subset or site label: CD45RA+CCR7+. The source of these receptors is a man aged 25-40 years in good health.

This clone was seen more than once but under ten times. This chain connects TRBV10-1 to TRBJ2-2, with 12 nucleotides matching TRBD2. This CDR3 has 16 amino acids. V lost 6 bases and J lost 7; bases outside the gene matches: 9. Germline lookup yields CDR1 WNHNN and CDR2 SYGVQD (reference sequence). DNA for the CDR3: TGCGCCAGCAGGGCTAGCGGGAGGGGGGTAGTCGGGGAGCTGTTTTTT. Its protein product is CASRASGRGVVGELFF.

The rearrangement links TRBV29-1 to TRBJ1-2; TRBD1 is a possible D gene (5 bases). The germline gives CDR1 SQVTM, CDR2 ANQGSEA. CDR3 size: 11 residues. The ends were cut back, 7 bases at V and 8 bases at J, with 14 bases in the middle. In nucleotides, the CDR3 is TGCAGCGCCGTCAGGGAGAAAGGCTACACCTTC. Protein product: CSAVREKGYTF.

This chain joins TRBV6-1 and TRBJ2-7; D is uncertain. Germline V lookup: CDR1 MNHNS, CDR2 SASEGT. The V gene lost 11 bases and the J gene lost 0 bases, with 11 bases spanning the gap. The CDR3 contains 12 residues. Here the CDR3 DNA reads TGTGCCTCAGGTGGTGGCTCCTACGAGCAGTACTTC. This gives the protein CASGGGSYEQYF.

This chain connects TRBV7-9 to TRBJ2-5; TRBD1 matches at 8 bases. Looked up from germline, CDR1 is SEHNR and CDR2 is FQNEAQ (reference sequence). V trimming: 4 bases; J trimming: 5 bases; junction bases outside the gene matches: 9. This CDR3 contains 15 residues. The CDR3, as DNA: TGTGCCAGCAGCTCCGACAGGGGTATTGACGAGACCCAGTACTTC. This gives the protein CASSSDRGIDETQYF.

The chain recombines TRBV4-3 with TRBJ2-7; D tentatively fits TRBD1 or TRBD2 (6 bases each). Trimming took 1 base from V and 5 from J, leaving 12 bases between them. The CDR3 totals 14 residues. CDR1 is LGHNA, CDR2 YSLEER, per germline. For the CDR3, the DNA is TGCGCCAGCAGCCAAGGATCTCGGGGGCACGAGCAGTACTTC. It yields the protein CASSQGSRGHEQYF.

The chain employs TRBV10-3 and TRBJ2-7; weak D call: TRBD2 (6 bases). The CDR3 runs 13 residues. Germline assignment: CDR1 ENHRY and CDR2 SYGVKD. V was cut by 1 base and J by 3 bases, with 7 bases left in between. CDR3 protein: CAISEYGGYEQYF. Here the CDR3 DNA reads TGTGCCATCAGTGAGTACGGGGGCTACGAGCAGTACTTC.

The chain is built from TRBV4-1 and TRBJ2-7, with D uncertain. The CDR3 loop spans 15 amino acids. Germline-derived CDR1 and CDR2 are MGHRA and YSYEKL. V was cut by 2 bases and J by 0 bases, with 11 bases left in between. CDR3 bases: TGCGCCAGCAGCCAAAGGGCAGGAACCTCCTACGAGCAGTACTTC. It is translated as CASSQRAGTSYEQYF.

This clone was detected once. The CDR3 sequence is CAWDNAGGGYTF. The DNA of the CDR3 is TGTGCCTGGGACAACGCAGGGGGAGGCTACACCTTC. The chain links TRBV30 to TRBJ1-2, with 7 bases lining up with TRBD1. Losses at the gene ends were 5 bases for V and 8 bases for J; bases not matched to a gene: 8. This CDR3 has 12 amino acids. Germline V gives CDR1 GTSNPN, CDR2 SVGIG (reference sequence).

The CDR3 DNA sequence: TGTGCCAGCAGCTCGCCTTATACCGGGGAGCTGTTTTTT. This translates into CASSSPYTGELFF. The V call is TRBV7-9, the J call TRBJ2-2; D not resolved. Per the germline V gene, CDR1 is SEHNR and CDR2 is FQNEAQ (reference sequence). The CDR3 spans 13 residues. V gave up 4 bases and J gave up 5 bases, with 8 bases separating them.

The chain recombines TRBV5-5 with TRBJ1-2, with D unclear. V was pared by 4 bases and J by 4 bases, with 11 bases between. Germline CDR1 is SGHKS and CDR2 is YYEKEE (reference sequence). The CDR3 spans 13 residues. CDR3 nucleotide sequence: TGTGCCAGCAGCGGAGACGTGATCTATGGCTACACCTTC. It is translated as CASSGDVIYGYTF.

The CDR3 protein is CASSSRAGPRTYEQYF. The CDR3 nucleotides read TGTGCCAGCAGCTCTCGTGCGGGACCAAGGACCTACGAGCAGTACTTC. V gene TRBV7-8 combines with J gene TRBJ2-7; TRBD2 might be the D (6 bases). The CDR3 has 16 amino acids. The germline CDR1 and CDR2 sequences are SGHVS and FQNEAQ. V gave up 4 bases and J gave up 2 bases, with 18 bases separating them.

The chain uses TRBV27 and TRBJ1-4; 7 bases are shared with TRBD1. Trimming at V came to 6 bases and at J to 9 bases, leaving 7 bases not matched to a gene. Germline V gene sequence: CDR1 MNHEY, CDR2 SMNVEV (reference sequence). The CDR3 loop spans 13 amino acids. CDR3 coding DNA: TGTGCCAGCAGCGACCTACAGGGGCAAAAACTGTTTTTT. It encodes CASSDLQGQKLFF.

This clone has a single count. The V call is TRBV7-6, the J call TRBJ2-7; weak D call: TRBD1 (5 bases). Germline V CDR1 and CDR2: SGHVS, FNYEAQ. The V gene lost 1 base and the J gene lost 6 bases, with 7 bases spanning the gap. The CDR3 is 12 amino acids. This chain's CDR3 is CASSLEGAEQYF. CDR3 DNA: TGTGCCAGCAGCTTAGAAGGGGCCGAGCAGTACTTC.

The chain employs TRBV7-9 and TRBJ1-4; unclear D gene. The CDR3 is made up of 15 amino acids. From germline, CDR1 is SEHNR and CDR2 FQNEAQ (reference sequence). Trimming took 4 bases from V and 3 from J, leaving 12 bases between them. CDR3 coding DNA: TGTGCCAGCAGCTCCACGGACCAACCTAATGAAAAACTGTTTTTT. Its translation: CASSSTDQPNEKLFF.